This is a list of T cell receptor beta chains from one sample in a study of TIL therapy for anti-PD-1-resistant metastatic lung cancer. TCRdb's copy holds only in-frame clones and misses some; the assay was immunoSEQ multiplex PCR. The sample contains 16,000 or so clones, less than 80% of which appear only once. The starting material was blood, obtained at baseline. Receptor source: a person between 30 and 79 years old with non-small cell lung cancer. Each CDR3 is given with its conserved first and last residue. D genes are given only for firm matches. Where a row states a size, it is once, few, many or the class of an expanded clone; other rows omit it.

J: TRBJ2-1; V: TRBV10-3; size: -; D: -; CDR3: CAISADPEGYNEQFF; DNA: TGTGCCATCTCTGCAGACCCCGAGGGGTACAATGAGCAGTTCTTC
J: TRBJ1-2; V: TRBV7-3; size: -; D: TRBD1; CDR3: CASSPITGQDVYGYTF; DNA: TGTGCCAGCAGCCCAATTACCGGACAGGATGTCTATGGCTACACCTTC
J: TRBJ2-1; V: TRBV18; size: -; D: -; CDR3: CASSNQGTKYNEQFF; DNA: TGTGCCAGCTCAAACCAGGGGACAAAATACAATGAGCAGTTCTTC
J: TRBJ2-7; V: TRBV5-6; size: -; D: -; CDR3: CASSLGPTDEQYF; DNA: TGTGCCAGCAGCTTGGGACCGACAGACGAGCAGTACTTC
J: TRBJ1-5; V: TRBV10-3; size: -; D: -; CDR3: CAISEPQAATQHF; DNA: TGTGCCATCAGTGAGCCTCAGGCGGCAACCCAGCATTTT
J: TRBJ2-5; V: TRBV19; size: -; D: TRBD2; CDR3: CASSIQGLDMETQYF; DNA: TGTGCCAGTAGTATCCAGGGACTAGATATGGAGACCCAGTACTTC
J: TRBJ1-4; V: TRBV13; size: -; D: -; CDR3: CASSTMDPNEKLFF; DNA: TGTGCCAGCAGTACCATGGACCCTAATGAAAAACTGTTTTTT
J: TRBJ1-5; V: TRBV30; size: -; D: -; CDR3: CAWSRGSDSNQPQHF; DNA: TGTGCCTGGAGTAGAGGCTCCGATAGCAATCAGCCCCAGCATTTT
J: TRBJ2-3; V: TRBV15; size: once; D: -; CDR3: CATSRVGASTDTQYF; DNA: TGTGCCACCAGCAGAGTGGGTGCTAGCACAGATACGCAGTATTTT
J: TRBJ1-4; V: TRBV9; size: -; D: -; CDR3: CASSVEDRYNEKLFF; DNA: TGTGCCAGCAGCGTAGAAGACAGGTATAATGAAAAACTGTTTTTT
J: TRBJ2-5; V: TRBV7-6; size: -; D: TRBD1; CDR3: CASSLFGTGRAETQYF; DNA: TGTGCCAGCAGCTTATTCGGGACAGGGAGGGCAGAGACCCAGTACTTC
J: TRBJ1-4; V: TRBV6-5; size: -; D: -; CDR3: CASSATGGKLFF; DNA: TGTGCCAGCAGTGCCACGGGAGGGAAACTGTTTTTT
J: TRBJ2-2; V: TRBV10-1; size: -; D: -; CDR3: CASGGRNTGELFF; DNA: TGCGCCAGCGGAGGGAGAAACACCGGGGAGCTGTTTTTT
J: TRBJ1-1; V: TRBV5-5; size: -; D: TRBD1; CDR3: CASSWDRGTEAFF; DNA: TGTGCCAGCAGCTGGGACAGGGGCACTGAAGCTTTCTTT
J: TRBJ1-3; V: TRBV27; size: -; D: -; CDR3: CASSARTTRGDTIYF; DNA: TGTGCCAGCAGCGCTAGAACCACCCGAGGGGACACCATATATTTT
J: TRBJ1-1; V: TRBV19; size: few; D: TRBD1; CDR3: CASRTGTGWAEAFF; DNA: TGTGCCAGTCGAACCGGGACAGGGTGGGCTGAAGCTTTCTTT
J: TRBJ2-1; V: TRBV10-1; size: -; D: TRBD1; CDR3: CASSGSGDRSNEQFF; DNA: TGCGCCAGCAGCGGATCAGGGGACAGGTCTAATGAGCAGTTCTTC
J: TRBJ1-6; V: TRBV5-1; size: -; D: -; CDR3: CASSTSTGLYNSPLHF; DNA: TGCGCCAGCAGCACCTCTACAGGGTTGTATAATTCACCCCTCCACTTT
J: TRBJ1-2; V: TRBV7-9; size: few; D: TRBD1; CDR3: CASSPMRDSYGYTF; DNA: TGTGCCAGCAGCCCCATGAGGGACAGCTATGGCTACACCTTC
J: TRBJ2-5; V: TRBV18; size: -; D: TRBD1; CDR3: CASSLRQGTQETQYF; DNA: TGTGCCAGCTCATTAAGACAGGGGACTCAAGAGACCCAGTACTTC
J: TRBJ1-1; V: TRBV4-1; size: -; D: -; CDR3: CASSQDGVEWGFF; DNA: TGCGCCAGCAGCCAAGATGGCGTTGAGTGGGGATTCTTT
J: TRBJ2-1; V: TRBV5-6; size: -; D: TRBD1; CDR3: CASSLPQGPYNEQFF; DNA: TGTGCCAGCAGCTTGCCACAGGGGCCCTACAATGAGCAGTTCTTC
J: TRBJ1-2; V: TRBV5-4; size: once; D: -; CDR3: CASSLPTPDYGYTF; DNA: TGTGCCAGCAGCTTGCCGACCCCGGACTATGGCTACACCTTC
J: TRBJ2-6; V: TRBV4-3; size: -; D: -; CDR3: CASSQGTEANVLTF; DNA: TGCGCCAGCAGCCAAGGGACCGAGGCCAACGTCCTGACTTTC
J: TRBJ1-5; V: TRBV11-3; size: -; D: -; CDR3: CASSFSRLSGARGGDQPQHF; DNA: TGTGCCAGCAGCTTTAGTCGACTCAGCGGGGCCAGGGGAGGCGATCAGCCCCAGCATTTT
J: TRBJ2-3; V: TRBV7-2; size: -; D: TRBD2; CDR3: CASVLSGGGATDTQYF; DNA: TGTGCCAGCGTGCTGTCGGGCGGGGGGGCAACAGATACGCAGTATTTT
J: TRBJ2-1; V: TRBV19; size: few; D: -; CDR3: CASSMAVEGLLPREQFF; DNA: TGTGCCAGTAGTATGGCGGTTGAAGGGCTACTTCCGCGTGAGCAGTTCTTC
J: TRBJ2-7; V: TRBV11-2; size: -; D: -; CDR3: CASSLGLGYEQYF; DNA: TGTGCCAGCAGCTTAGGCCTCGGCTACGAGCAGTACTTC
J: TRBJ2-3; V: TRBV14; size: -; D: TRBD2; CDR3: CASSRAGGFTDTQYF; DNA: TGTGCCAGCAGCCGAGCGGGGGGGTTCACAGATACGCAGTATTTT
J: TRBJ1-2; V: TRBV5-6; size: -; D: TRBD1; CDR3: CASSSLDRVTADSNYGYTF; DNA: TGTGCCAGCAGCTCTCTGGACAGGGTTACGGCGGATTCTAACTATGGCTACACCTTC
J: TRBJ2-1; V: TRBV9; size: few; D: -; CDR3: CASSIEPSSYNEQFF; DNA: TGTGCCAGCAGCATCGAACCTAGCTCCTACAATGAGCAGTTCTTC
J: TRBJ1-2; V: TRBV6-1; size: -; D: -; CDR3: CASSEVFDRRHYGYTF; DNA: TGTGCCAGCAGTGAAGTGTTTGACAGGCGCCACTATGGCTACACCTTC
J: TRBJ2-3; V: TRBV27; size: -; D: -; CDR3: CASSLTSSNTSPENF; DNA: TGTGCCAGCAGTTTAACTAGCTCTAACACCTCCCCAGAGAATTTT
J: TRBJ2-7; V: TRBV5-6; size: few; D: -; CDR3: CASSWGLEQYF; DNA: TGTGCCAGCAGCTGGGGCCTCGAGCAGTACTTC
J: TRBJ2-7; V: TRBV29-1; size: -; D: TRBD2; CDR3: CSGGLAGNYEQYF; DNA: TGCAGCGGAGGACTAGCGGGAAACTACGAGCAGTACTTC
J: TRBJ2-1; V: TRBV10-2; size: -; D: -; CDR3: CASSPQTGGNEQFF; DNA: TGCGCCAGCAGTCCCCAAACCGGAGGCAATGAGCAGTTCTTC
J: TRBJ1-1; V: TRBV6-6; size: few; D: -; CDR3: CASSYSPRTEAFF; DNA: TGTGCCAGCAGTTACTCTCCGAGGACTGAAGCTTTCTTT
J: TRBJ1-2; V: TRBV19; size: -; D: -; CDR3: CASSAGPYGYTF; DNA: TGTGCCAGTAGTGCGGGACCGTATGGCTACACCTTC
J: TRBJ1-2; V: TRBV7-9; size: few; D: -; CDR3: CASFRGGYTF; DNA: TGTGCCAGCTTCAGGGGTGGCTACACCTTC
J: TRBJ2-7; V: TRBV19; size: -; D: TRBD2; CDR3: CASSTTSGYEQYF; DNA: TGTGCCAGTAGTACGACTAGCGGCTACGAGCAGTACTTC
J: TRBJ1-5; V: TRBV6-4; size: -; D: -; CDR3: CASSDGSDGAQHF; DNA: TGTGCCAGCAGTGACGGTAGTGACGGAGCCCAGCATTTT
J: TRBJ1-6; V: TRBV5-6; size: -; D: TRBD1; CDR3: CASSLHRGSSYNSPLHF; DNA: TGTGCCAGCAGCTTGCACAGGGGGAGCTCCTATAATTCACCCCTCCACTTT
J: TRBJ2-7; V: TRBV14; size: few; D: -; CDR3: CASSQGSLRPYEQYF; DNA: TGTGCCAGCAGCCAAGGTTCACTTAGGCCCTACGAGCAGTACTTC